This TCR beta chain comes out of a study of blood T cells in healthy people across ages. Through a sample-barcoded 5' primer and a J-beta primer mix, a second PCR was run for about 6 to 11 cycles. MiXCR, run by TCRdb on the 5' RACE reads, gives a single entry per CDR3 protein. The table shows some 760,000 distinct CDR3 sequences, with around 25% occurring only once. Isolating PBMCs gave at least 7 million of these cells per sample. This CDR3 contains 16 residues. The V gene lost 1 base and the J gene lost 0 bases, with 9 bases spanning the gap. Germline V gene lookup returns CDR1 LNHNV and CDR2 YYDKDF (reference sequence). This same sample was also part of a study on T cells of mothers and their children.

The sequence was obtained from a boy aged 10-17 years in good health. The chain uses TRBV15 and TRBJ1-4; D is unclear. The sample taken for sequencing was blood. CDR3 region: CATSRVEDATNEKLFF. The CDR3 DNA reads as TGTGCCACCAGCAGAGTGGAGGATGCAACTAATGAAAAACTGTTTTTT.